These 13 T cell receptor beta chains were sequenced from one sample in a study of T-cell reconstitution after alpha-beta-depleted transplantation in children. Molecular barcoding with unique molecular identifiers was used for the TCRbeta library. MiXCR, run by TCRdb on the PCR reads, gives a single entry per CDR3 protein. The table shows fewer than 550,000 distinct CDR3 sequences, with roughly 11% occurring only once. The sample here was PBMCs, mostly from graft donor cells, taken 180 days after TCRalphabeta/CD19-depleted stem cell transplant. The origin of the receptors is a female patient aged 2 to 10 who had a stem cell transplant for aplastic anemia, so the T cells may come from the graft donor.

The chain is built from TRBV6-1 and TRBJ2-3; 7 bases align to TRBD2. Unmatched junction bases numbered 5, after V lost 6 bases and J lost 2 bases. Germline-derived CDR1 and CDR2 are MNHNS and SASEGT. The CDR3 totals 14 residues. The CDR3: CASRRGGNTDTQYF. The CDR3 DNA follows: TGTGCCAGCAGACGGGGAGGGAACACAGATACGCAGTATTTT.

The CDR3 sequence: CSASPPDRRDNEQFF. DNA of the CDR3: TGCAGTGCTAGCCCCCCGGACAGGAGGGACAATGAGCAGTTCTTC. This chain uses TRBV20-1 with TRBJ2-1, with D tentatively TRBD1 (7 bases). There are 15 residues in the CDR3. Deletions cut 3 bases from V and 5 bases from J, with 17 bases between. Germline V gene lookup returns CDR1 DFQATT and CDR2 SNEGSKA (reference sequence).

This chain joins TRBV7-2 and TRBJ1-5; D may be TRBD1 (5 bases). This CDR3 region has 16 residues. Germline V lookup: CDR1 SGHTA, CDR2 FQGNSA. Trimming removed 4 bases at V and 1 base at J, with 14 bases between. The CDR3 here is CASSSYVWDSNQPQHF. The DNA of the CDR3 is TGTGCCAGCAGCTCCTACGTTTGGGACAGCAATCAGCCCCAGCATTTT.

There are a few counts of this clonotype. V is TRBV20-1 and J is TRBJ2-3; the D call may be TRBD1 or TRBD2 (5 bases each). CDR3 length: 12 residues. Trimming shortened V by 0 bases and J by 6 bases, and 7 bases separated the two germline ends. Germline-derived CDR1 and CDR2 are DFQATT and SNEGSKA (reference sequence). This CDR3 reads CSARDWGDTQYF. CDR3 nucleotides: TGCAGTGCTAGAGATTGGGGGGATACGCAGTATTTT.

In this sample, this clonotype turned up many times. This rearrangement joins TRBV20-1 to TRBJ2-5, with no clear D. Germline lookup yields CDR1 DFQATT and CDR2 SNEGSKA (reference sequence). The CDR3 is made up of 15 amino acids. V lost 0 bases to trimming and J lost 3 bases, with 14 bases between them. Written as DNA, the CDR3 is TGCAGTGCTAGAGATCCCCTTTCTAGGGAAGAGACCCAGTACTTC. Its translation: CSARDPLSREETQYF.

The CDR3: CAWALASGSPYEQYV. The DNA of the CDR3 is TGTGCCTGGGCTCTTGCTAGCGGGAGTCCCTACGAGCAGTACGTC. This chain links TRBV30 with TRBJ2-7; 10 bases are shared with TRBD2. This CDR3 spans 15 amino acids. Germline assignment: CDR1 GTSNPN and CDR2 SVGIG (reference sequence). The J segment lost 2 bases and the V segment lost 5 bases, leaving 9 bases of the junction unmatched.

This chain connects TRBV4-3 to TRBJ2-7, with D possibly being TRBD2 (6 bases). In germline, CDR1 is LGHNA, CDR2 YSLEER. The V gene lost 0 bases and the J gene lost 2 bases, with 11 bases spanning the gap. The CDR3 is 15 amino acids. The DNA for the CDR3 is TGCGCCAGCAGCCAAGATGCGGGGATGGCCTACGAGCAGTACTTC. Translated, it gives CASSQDAGMAYEQYF.

This clonotype occurred a few times. This chain joins TRBV15 and TRBJ1-1; D not resolved. CDR1 and CDR2 from the germline V gene are LNHNV and YYDKDF (reference sequence). The CDR3 runs to 18 residues. The V and J ends lost 0 bases and 4 bases respectively, with 21 bases between them. CDR3 region: CATSRDRWGGSRATEAFF. For the CDR3, the DNA is TGTGCCACCAGCAGAGATCGTTGGGGAGGCTCCAGAGCCACTGAAGCTTTCTTT.

This clonotype was picked up many times. The chain employs TRBV20-1 and TRBJ2-5; 10 nucleotides line up with TRBD2. Trimming took 6 bases from V and 2 from J; bases not matched to a gene: 3. Germline CDR1 and CDR2: DFQATT and SNEGSKA (reference sequence). The CDR3 has 13 amino acids. In DNA form, the CDR3 reads TGCAGTGCCCGGACTAGCGGACAAGAGACCCAGTACTTC. Its translation: CSARTSGQETQYF.

V gene TRBV7-2 combines with J gene TRBJ2-1; either TRBD1 or TRBD2 may supply D (6 bases each). Per germline, CDR1 SGHTA and CDR2 FQGNSA. Trimming removed 2 bases at V and 6 bases at J, with 14 bases between. There are 15 residues in the CDR3. This chain's CDR3 is CASSLRGRGPNEQFF. In nucleotides, the CDR3 is TGTGCCAGCAGCTTAAGGGGCCGGGGGCCCAATGAGCAGTTCTTC.

This clonotype was seen a few times. The genes are TRBV15 and TRBJ2-2; 12 bases map to TRBD2. Germline assignment: CDR1 LNHNV and CDR2 YYDKDF (reference sequence). The CDR3 consists of 16 residues. V lost 5 bases to trimming and J lost 6 bases; unmatched junction nucleotides: 7. CDR3 in DNA: TGTGCCACCAGCCCCCGACTAGCGGGAGTATCCGGGGAGCTGTTTTTT. As protein: CATSPRLAGVSGELFF. The full variable domain, completed using reference TRBV15 and TRBJ2-2, is DAMVIQNPRYQVTQFGKPVTLSCSQTLNHNVMYWYQQKSSQAPKLLFHYYDKDFNNEADTPDNFQSRRPNTSFCFLDIRSPGLGDTAMYLCATSPRLAGVSGELFFGEGSRLTVL.

Many counts were recorded for this clonotype. The genes are TRBV18 and TRBJ2-5; 10 nucleotides align to TRBD2. V lost 5 bases and J lost 1; bases outside the gene matches: 7. This CDR3 comprises 16 residues. Per germline, CDR1 KGHSH and CDR2 LQKENI. The CDR3 here is CASSRELAGTQETQYF. As DNA, the CDR3 is TGTGCCAGCTCAAGGGAACTAGCGGGAACCCAAGAGACCCAGTACTTC.

This clonotype has a handful of counts. The genes are TRBV12-3 or TRBV12-4 and TRBJ2-7; 9 bases map to TRBD1. The CDR3 contains 16 residues. V dropped 6 bases and J dropped 4; count of bases not matched to a gene: 13. This CDR3 reads CASRGFGTGLLYEQYF. The CDR3 region has the DNA TGTGCCAGCAGAGGTTTCGGGACAGGGCTTCTGTACGAGCAGTACTTC.